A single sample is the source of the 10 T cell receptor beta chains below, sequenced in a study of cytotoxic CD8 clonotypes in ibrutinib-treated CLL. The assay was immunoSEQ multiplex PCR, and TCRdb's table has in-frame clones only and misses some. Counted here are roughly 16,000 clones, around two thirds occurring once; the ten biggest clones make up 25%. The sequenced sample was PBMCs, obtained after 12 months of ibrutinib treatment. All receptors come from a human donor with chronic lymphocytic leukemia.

CDR3 nucleotide sequence: TGTGCCATCAGCGGACTAGCGGGAGGAGCCGATGAGCAGTTCTTC. Residues: CAISGLAGGADEQFF. This chain uses TRBV10-3 with TRBJ2-1; 14 positions agree with TRBD2. Trimming removed 6 bases from V and 8 bases from J; junction bases left unmatched: 6. The CDR3 extends over 15 amino acids. Germline loops: CDR1 ENHRY, CDR2 SYGVKD.

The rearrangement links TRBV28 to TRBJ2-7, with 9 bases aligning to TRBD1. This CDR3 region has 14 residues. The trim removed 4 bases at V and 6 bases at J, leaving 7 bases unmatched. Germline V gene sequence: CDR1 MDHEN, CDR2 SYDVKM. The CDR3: CASSWGQGLSEQYF. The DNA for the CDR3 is TGTGCCAGCAGTTGGGGACAGGGTCTAAGCGAGCAGTACTTC.

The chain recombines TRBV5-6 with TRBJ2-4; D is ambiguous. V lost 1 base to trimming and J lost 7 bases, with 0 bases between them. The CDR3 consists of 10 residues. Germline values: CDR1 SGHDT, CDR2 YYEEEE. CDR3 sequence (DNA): TGTGCCAGCAGCTTGAACATTCAGTACTTC. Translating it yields CASSLNIQYF. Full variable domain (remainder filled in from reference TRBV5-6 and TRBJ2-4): DAGVTQSPTHLIKTRGQQVTLRCSPKSGHDTVSWYQQALGQGPQFIFQYYEEEERQRGNFPDRFSGHQFPNYSSELNVNALLLGDSALYLCASSLNIQYFGAGTRLSVL.

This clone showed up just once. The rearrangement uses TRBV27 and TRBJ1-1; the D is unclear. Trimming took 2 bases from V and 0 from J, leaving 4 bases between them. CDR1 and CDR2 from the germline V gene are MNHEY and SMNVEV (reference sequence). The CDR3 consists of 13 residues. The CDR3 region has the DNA TGTGCCAGCAGTTTACAGCTGAACACTGAAGCTTTCTTT. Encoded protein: CASSLQLNTEAFF.

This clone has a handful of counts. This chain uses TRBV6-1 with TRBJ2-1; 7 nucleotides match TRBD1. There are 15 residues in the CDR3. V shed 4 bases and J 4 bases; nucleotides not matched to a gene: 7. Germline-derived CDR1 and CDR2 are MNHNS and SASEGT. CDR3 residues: CASSVVRGKYNEQFF. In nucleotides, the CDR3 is TGTGCCAGCAGTGTAGTCAGGGGGAAATACAATGAGCAGTTCTTC.

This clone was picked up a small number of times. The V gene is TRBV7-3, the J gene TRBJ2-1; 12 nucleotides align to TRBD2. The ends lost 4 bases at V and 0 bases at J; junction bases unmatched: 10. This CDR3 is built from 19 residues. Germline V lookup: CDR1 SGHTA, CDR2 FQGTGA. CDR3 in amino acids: CASSYSGLAGTNSYNEQFF. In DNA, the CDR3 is TGTGCCAGCAGCTACTCAGGACTAGCGGGAACCAACTCCTACAATGAGCAGTTCTTC.

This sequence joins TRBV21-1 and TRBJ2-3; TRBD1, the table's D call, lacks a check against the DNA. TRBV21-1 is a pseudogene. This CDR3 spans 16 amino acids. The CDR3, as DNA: TGTGCCAGTGCCAAGGGGAACAGGGGGAGCACAGATACGCAGTATTTT. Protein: CASAKGNRGSTDTQYF.

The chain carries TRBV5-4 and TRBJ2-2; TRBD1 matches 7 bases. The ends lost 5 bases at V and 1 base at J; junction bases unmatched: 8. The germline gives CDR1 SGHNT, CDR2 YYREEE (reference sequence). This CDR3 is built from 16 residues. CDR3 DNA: TGTGCCAGCAGTCCCCCGGGACAGTGGAACACCGGGGAGCTGTTTTTT. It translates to CASSPPGQWNTGELFF. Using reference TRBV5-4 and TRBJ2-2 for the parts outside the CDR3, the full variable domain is ETGVTQSPTHLIKTRGQQVTLRCSSQSGHNTVSWYQQALGQGPQFIFQYYREEENGRGNFPPRFSGLQFPNYSSELNVNALELDDSALYLCASSPPGQWNTGELFFGEGSRLTVL.

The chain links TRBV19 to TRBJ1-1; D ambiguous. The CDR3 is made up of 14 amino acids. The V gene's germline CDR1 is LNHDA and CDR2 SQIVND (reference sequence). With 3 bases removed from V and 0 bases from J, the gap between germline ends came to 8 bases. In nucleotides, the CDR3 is TGTGCCAGTAGTATTCAGAACATGAACACTGAAGCTTTCTTT. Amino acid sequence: CASSIQNMNTEAFF.

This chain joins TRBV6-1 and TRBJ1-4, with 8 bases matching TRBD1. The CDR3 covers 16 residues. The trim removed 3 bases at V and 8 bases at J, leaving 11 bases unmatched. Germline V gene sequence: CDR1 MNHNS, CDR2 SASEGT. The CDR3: CASSDAIGQGGEKLFF. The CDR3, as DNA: TGTGCCAGCAGTGACGCCATAGGACAGGGAGGGGAAAAACTGTTTTTT.